The source of this T cell receptor beta chain is a study of OX40 agonist ivuxolimab in advanced cancers. Study as a whole: At 82.7% male, the cohort had a mean age of approximately 60 years, ranging from 23 to 79.

About this clone itself: What it recognizes is unknown.

Repertoires were generated with immunoSEQ multiplex PCR, while TCRdb's copy carries only in-frame clones and drops some. Altogether some 76,000 clones are present, around nine tenths being singletons, with the ten largest covering around 0.8%. Findings and limits, study-wide: No determination was made of the antigen specificity of the expanded peripheral T cells. In general, CD8+ T cells held more expanded clones than CD4+ did, on average.

Germline values: CDR1 SGHRS, CDR2 YFSETQ. V was clipped by 0 bases and J by 8 bases, with 12 bases between them. CDR3 length equals 13 residues. Anyone with autoimmune disease history or systemic immunosuppression was excluded. The J gene is TRBJ2-7, the V gene TRBV5-1; a weak D match, TRBD2 (5 bases). The sequence came from an adult with an advanced solid tumor such as melanoma, head and neck, liver or kidney cancer. The input for sequencing was CD4+ or CD8+ T cells sorted from blood, taken in a trial of the OX40 agonist ivuxolimab. The CDR3 nucleotides read TGCGCCAGCAGCTTGGCCGAGGGCATTCAGCAGTACTTC. Translating it yields CASSLAEGIQQYF.